The 11 T cell receptor beta chains below all came from one sample that was sequenced in a study of T cells after yellow fever vaccination. MiXCR, applied by TCRdb to the 5' RACE reads, yields one record per CDR3 protein. The repertoire has about 140,000 distinct CDR3 sequences, roughly 8.2% of them found once; the top ten carry approximately 0.78%. This material consisted of CD4+ T cells sorted from PBMCs, taken 5 days after the yellow fever booster vaccination. Source of these receptors: a man under 40 who received the YFV17D yellow fever vaccine.

The chain joins TRBV28 to TRBJ2-5, with 13 bases fitting TRBD2. The CDR3 consists of 16 residues. Germline V CDR1 and CDR2: MDHEN, SYDVKM. The ends lost 6 bases at V and 6 bases at J; junction bases unmatched: 10. Here the CDR3 DNA reads TGTGCCAGCAGGGGGGGACTAGCGGGATTAGGGCAGACCCAGTACTTC. Translation: CASRGGLAGLGQTQYF. The full variable domain, its missing parts supplied by reference TRBV28 and TRBJ2-5, is DVKVTQSSRYLVKRTGEKVFLECVQDMDHENMFWYRQDPGLGLRLIYFSYDVKMKEKGDIPEGYSVSREKKERFSLILESASTNQTSMYLCASRGGLAGLGQTQYFGPGTRLLVL.

The sample holds many counts of this clonotype. J is TRBJ2-7 and V is TRBV11-2; D possibly matches TRBD1 or TRBD2 (5 bases each). CDR1 is SGHAT and CDR2 is FQNNGV in the germline V gene. CDR3 length equals 12 residues. V was pared by 4 bases and J by 5 bases, with 9 bases between. The CDR3 nucleotides read TGTGCCAGCAGCTCCGGGACCCACGAGCAGTACTTC. Encoded protein: CASSSGTHEQYF.

In its sample, this clonotype was seen many times. This chain connects TRBV18 to TRBJ2-3, with 8 bases identical to TRBD2. CDR1 and CDR2 from the germline V gene are KGHSH and LQKENI. The CDR3 contains 16 residues. After removal of 1 base from V and 0 bases from J, the junction contained 3 bases not matched to a gene. CDR3: CASSPLASGSTDTQYF. In DNA form, the CDR3 reads TGTGCCAGCTCACCACTCGCTAGCGGGAGCACAGATACGCAGTATTTT.

This clonotype was counted at least ten times. V and J are TRBV6-1 and TRBJ2-2; 10 nucleotides agree with TRBD1. V shed 8 bases and J 4 bases; nucleotides not matched to a gene: 1. Germline V CDR1 and CDR2: MNHNS, SASEGT. The CDR3 is 13 amino acids. The CDR3 DNA reads as TGTGCCAGCGGACAGGGGGGCACCGGGGAGCTGTTTTTT. This sequence encodes CASGQGGTGELFF.

In this sample, this clonotype turned up many times. The chain uses TRBV7-2 and TRBJ2-1; 13 bases line up with TRBD2. The germline V gene encodes CDR1 SGHTA and CDR2 FQGNSA. The CDR3 has 17 residues. The V gene end was trimmed by 1 base and the J gene end by 6 bases; junction bases not matched to a gene: 6. DNA for the CDR3: TGTGCCAGCAGCTTAGTGGCACTAGCGGGAGGGCCCAATGAGCAGTTCTTC. Translating gives CASSLVALAGGPNEQFF.

As to this clonotype: A read error may be the cause here, since a much bigger clone is one base away. The chain uses TRBV11-2 and TRBJ1-1, with D perhaps TRBD1 (5 bases). This CDR3 is 15 amino acids long. Germline values: CDR1 SGHAT, CDR2 FQNNGV. V lost 4 bases and J lost 3, with 15 bases in between. CDR3 nucleotide sequence: TGTGCCAGCAGCTCCTTGGGACTAACTGACACTGAAGCTTTCTTT. As protein: CASSSLGLTDTEAFF.

This clonotype was recorded at least ten times. The chain uses TRBV29-1 and TRBJ2-1; TRBD2 matches 12 bases. Germline values: CDR1 SQVTM, CDR2 ANQGSEA. The CDR3 has 16 residues. V shed 7 bases and J 2 bases; nucleotides not matched to a gene: 9. The CDR3 bases are TGCAGCGGGACGACTAGCGGGAGCGTCGCCTACAATGAGCAGTTCTTC. Protein sequence: CSGTTSGSVAYNEQFF.

This clonotype has ten or more counts. The rearrangement links TRBV5-1 to TRBJ2-3, with D perhaps given as TRBD1 or TRBD2 (5 bases each). The CDR3 contains 15 residues. Trimming cost V 3 bases and J 5 bases, with 16 bases left between them. Germline V CDR1 and CDR2: SGHRS, YFSETQ. The CDR3 nucleotides read TGCGCCAGCAGCTCATTCACTAGTAGGGGAGATACGCAGTATTTT. This translates into CASSSFTSRGDTQYF.

The chain employs TRBV27 and TRBJ2-6; D may correspond to TRBD1 or TRBD2 (5 bases each). This CDR3 spans 18 amino acids. Germline-derived CDR1 and CDR2 are MNHEY and SMNVEV (reference sequence). V lost 6 bases and J lost 0, with 18 bases in between. The CDR3 DNA follows: TGTGCCAGCAGACTCGACCGGGACGTGGACTCTGGGGCCAACGTCCTGACTTTC. As protein: CASRLDRDVDSGANVLTF.

This clonotype was recorded many times. V usage is TRBV12-3 or TRBV12-4 and J usage is TRBJ1-5; no firm D call. This CDR3 comprises 14 residues. Trimming left V 2 bases short and J 1 base short, with 6 bases between. The CDR3 loop reads CASSLQESNQPQHF. The CDR3 bases are TGTGCCAGCAGTTTACAGGAGAGCAATCAGCCCCAGCATTTT.

The rearrangement joins TRBV20-1 to TRBJ2-1; TRBD2 aligns across 10 bases. The junction had 11 bases not matched to a gene; V was cut back by 5 bases and J by 7 bases. Germline loops: CDR1 DFQATT, CDR2 SNEGSKA (reference sequence). CDR3 size: 15 residues. The CDR3 sequence is CSAFSTSGHYNEQFF. The CDR3 DNA follows: TGCAGTGCTTTCTCGACTAGCGGGCACTATAATGAGCAGTTCTTC.